These 28 T cell receptor beta chains share one sample of origin, sequenced in a study of response to subunit inactivated influenza vaccine. TCRdb analysed the RT-PCR reads with MiXCR anew, one entry per CDR3 protein. The data show 650,000 to 800,000 distinct CDR3 sequences, over 11% seen once. The sequencing here drew on PBMCs from blood, taken approximately 15 days before vaccination. These receptors originate from a man aged 50 or older who received an inactivated influenza vaccine.

This clonotype was found once. A much larger clone sits a single nucleotide away, making a read error possible. The chain has TRBV5-1 and TRBJ2-7, with D hard to call. The CDR3 is 14 amino acids. The V gene lost 2 bases and the J gene lost 3 bases, with 12 bases spanning the gap. The germline V gene has CDR1 SGHRS and CDR2 YFSETQ. The CDR3 region has the DNA TGCGCCAGCAGCTTTGCCTGGACCGACTACGAGCAGTACTTC. Its protein product is CASSFAWTDYEQYF.

This chain's CDR3 is CASSSLTPTNYGYTF. CDR3 bases: TGCGCCAGCAGCTCACTGACGCCCACTAACTATGGCTACACCTTC. The V and J genes are TRBV5-1 and TRBJ1-2; no clear D. CDR1 is SGHRS and CDR2 is YFSETQ in the germline V gene. This CDR3 region has 15 residues. V lost 3 bases, J lost 0 bases, and 12 bases lay in between.

The CDR3 region has the DNA TGTGCCAGCAGCTTTACCGGAGACATTCAGTACTTC. Translating gives CASSFTGDIQYF. The chain links TRBV7-9 to TRBJ2-4; D is uncertain. Germline CDR1 reads SEHNR; CDR2 reads FQNEAQ (reference sequence). Between the trimmed V and J ends, which lost 3 bases and 8 bases, there was a span of 8 bases. This CDR3 region has 12 residues.

V gene TRBV19 combines with J gene TRBJ2-2; a possible D gene is TRBD2 (6 bases). Germline loops: CDR1 LNHDA, CDR2 SQIVND (reference sequence). The CDR3 consists of 13 residues. V was trimmed by 6 bases and J by 6 bases, leaving 11 bases between them. The CDR3 reads CASRPRRAGELFF. The CDR3 DNA reads as TGTGCCAGTAGGCCTAGGAGGGCCGGGGAGCTGTTTTTT. Based on the CDR3 plus reference TRBV19 and TRBJ2-2, the full variable domain is DGGITQSPKYLFRKEGQNVTLSCEQNLNHDAMYWYRQDPGQGLRLIYYSQIVNDFQKGDIAEGYSVSREKKESFPLTVTSAQKNPTAFYLCASRPRRAGELFFGEGSRLTVL.

V and J are TRBV7-2 and TRBJ1-2; TRBD1 agrees at 9 bases. The CDR3 has 14 amino acids. The germline CDR1 and CDR2 sequences are SGHTA and FQGNSA. After removal of 3 bases from V and 4 bases from J, the junction contained 3 bases not matched to a gene. The CDR3 sequence: CASSLGQGPYGYTF. The CDR3 DNA reads as TGTGCCAGCAGCTTGGGACAGGGTCCCTATGGCTACACCTTC.

This clonotype was observed a few times. This chain joins TRBV7-2 and TRBJ1-5; 7 bases are shared with TRBD1. J lost 4 bases, V lost 5 bases, and 8 bases had no gene match. CDR1 and CDR2 (germline): SGHTA, FQGNSA. This CDR3 is built from 15 residues. The CDR3 region is CASSPYGTANQPQHF. CDR3 in DNA: TGTGCCAGCAGCCCCTACGGGACAGCTAATCAGCCCCAGCATTTT. Looking up the rest from reference TRBV7-2 and TRBJ1-5 gives the full variable domain: GAGVSQSPSNKVTEKGKDVELRCDPISGHTALYWYRQSLGQGLEFLIYFQGNSAPDKSGLPSDRFSAERTGGSVSTLTIQRTQQEDSAVYLCASSPYGTANQPQHFGDGTRLSIL.

This clonotype was picked up a small number of times. The chain couples TRBV15 to TRBJ2-7; D is possibly TRBD2 (5 bases). Germline V lookup: CDR1 LNHNV, CDR2 YYDKDF (reference sequence). Deletions cut 8 bases from V and 2 bases from J, with 13 bases between. CDR3 length: 13 residues. The CDR3 nucleotides read TGTGCCACCGGCCCCCGCGGGCCCTACGAGCAGTACTTC. Amino acids: CATGPRGPYEQYF.

The chain employs TRBV29-1 and TRBJ2-7; D gene ambiguous. The CDR3 totals 12 residues. Looked up from germline, CDR1 is SQVTM and CDR2 is ANQGSEA. The V end was cut by 0 bases, the J end by 4 bases, with 7 bases between. CDR3 in amino acids: CSVEEWGYEQYF. CDR3 DNA sequence: TGCAGCGTTGAAGAATGGGGATACGAGCAGTACTTC.

This sequence joins TRBV7-9 and TRBJ1-1; D is perhaps TRBD1 (5 bases). This CDR3 contains 14 residues. CDR1 is SEHNR, CDR2 FQNEAQ, per germline (reference sequence). Deletions cut 1 base from V and 3 bases from J, with 9 bases between. The chain's CDR3 is CASSLGGVDTEAFF. The DNA of the CDR3 is TGTGCCAGCAGCTTAGGGGGGGTTGACACTGAAGCTTTCTTT.

The V gene is TRBV5-4, the J gene TRBJ1-2; perhaps TRBD1 as D (5 bases). Trimming took 2 bases from V and 2 from J, leaving 7 bases between them. The germline gives CDR1 SGHNT, CDR2 YYREEE (reference sequence). This CDR3 spans 13 amino acids. CDR3 DNA sequence: TGTGCCAGCAGCTTCACAGGAAACTATGGCTACACCTTC. It specifies CASSFTGNYGYTF.

The rearrangement joins TRBV7-9 to TRBJ1-1, with D unclear. The length of the CDR3 is 13 residues. Germline loops: CDR1 SEHNR, CDR2 FQNEAQ (reference sequence). V lost 5 bases and J 3 bases, leaving 10 bases between the germline ends. CDR3 in amino acids: CASSPRSYTEAFF. DNA of the CDR3: TGTGCCAGCAGCCCTAGGTCGTACACTGAAGCTTTCTTT.

V usage is TRBV2 and J usage is TRBJ1-2; D is unclear. V dropped 0 bases and J dropped 6 bases, with 11 bases sitting between them. The CDR3 consists of 14 residues. Looked up from germline, CDR1 is SNHLY and CDR2 is FYNNEI. CDR3 sequence (DNA): TGTGCCAGCAGTGAAGCGAGGGAACGAGATGGCTACACCTTC. This gives the protein CASSEARERDGYTF.

The chain carries TRBV12-3 or TRBV12-4 and TRBJ2-3, with a tentative D call TRBD2 (6 bases). The CDR3 covers 15 residues. Trimming took off 3 bases at V and 2 bases at J, with 12 bases between the two ends. This CDR3 is CASSLRSGYTDTQYF. For the CDR3, the DNA is TGTGCCAGCAGTTTGAGAAGCGGGTACACAGATACGCAGTATTTT.

The chain carries TRBV29-1 and TRBJ1-4; 7 bases map to TRBD1. Germline V CDR1 and CDR2: SQVTM, ANQGSEA. The V and J ends lost 6 bases and 4 bases, in that order; junction bases with no gene match: 11. This CDR3 contains 15 residues. In DNA, the CDR3 is TGCAGCGTCTCCGGCGGACAGGACTTTAATGAAAAACTGTTTTTT. Protein product: CSVSGGQDFNEKLFF.

This clonotype was detected only a few times. The chain joins TRBV9 to TRBJ2-7; 7 nucleotides match TRBD2. This CDR3 is built from 15 residues. From germline, CDR1 is SGDLS and CDR2 YYNGEE. Trimming at V came to 0 bases and at J to 4 bases, leaving 7 bases not matched to a gene. In DNA, the CDR3 is TGTGCCAGCAGCGTAGCAGGCGGGAGTTCTTACGAGCAGTACTTC. It specifies CASSVAGGSSYEQYF.

This clonotype was picked up a small number of times. The chain couples TRBV5-6 to TRBJ2-4, with a weak D call TRBD2 (6 bases). This CDR3 comprises 12 residues. Trimming cost V 5 bases and J 16 bases, with 19 bases left between them. Germline CDR1 SGHDT, CDR2 YYEEEE. For the CDR3, the DNA is TGTGCCAGCAGTTCGCGGGACCCGTCGGAATACTTC. Protein sequence: CASSSRDPSEYF.

The chain links TRBV11-1 to TRBJ1-1; a weak D match, TRBD1 (5 bases). The CDR3 spans 14 residues. Germline V lookup: CDR1 SGHAT, CDR2 FQDESV (reference sequence). V lost 3 bases and J 4 bases, leaving 12 bases between the germline ends. CDR3 nucleotide sequence: TGTGCCAGCAGCTTTGGGGGGACGGTCACTGAAGCTTTCTTT. This gives the protein CASSFGGTVTEAFF.

Only a few counts were recorded for this clonotype. The rearrangement links TRBV10-3 to TRBJ2-3; 13 nucleotides line up with TRBD2. Per germline, CDR1 ENHRY and CDR2 SYGVKD. Trimming at V came to 3 bases and at J to 0 bases, leaving 6 bases not matched to a gene. The CDR3 length is 18 residues. CDR3 sequence reads: CAISDPGLAGTSTDTQYF. The CDR3 DNA is TGTGCCATCAGTGACCCGGGACTAGCGGGGACTAGCACAGATACGCAGTATTTT.

A few counts support this clonotype. This chain connects TRBV6-5 to TRBJ2-3; perhaps D is TRBD1 or TRBD2 (5 bases each). The CDR3 contains 17 residues. Trimming took off 0 bases at V and 0 bases at J, with 13 bases between the two ends. CDR1 is MNHEY and CDR2 is SVGAGI in the germline V gene. The CDR3 nucleotides read TGTGCCAGCAGTTACTCTTCTCCGGGGCCTAGCACAGATACGCAGTATTTT. Its translation is CASSYSSPGPSTDTQYF.

This clonotype occurred a few times. This rearrangement joins TRBV20-1 to TRBJ2-1; 11 bases are a match to TRBD2. The germline V gene has CDR1 DFQATT and CDR2 SNEGSKA (reference sequence). V trimming: 1 base; J trimming: 10 bases; junction bases outside the gene matches: 9. The CDR3 contains 15 residues. CDR3 region: CSARVTSGRGEEQFF. The CDR3 bases are TGCAGTGCTAGAGTAACTAGCGGGAGAGGGGAAGAGCAGTTCTTC.

This clonotype was counted at least ten times. The chain is built from TRBV29-1 and TRBJ2-7; the match to TRBD1 covers 9 bases. Trimming removed 6 bases from V and 5 bases from J; junction bases left unmatched: 11. The germline V gene encodes CDR1 SQVTM and CDR2 ANQGSEA. This CDR3 region has 14 residues. CDR3 coding DNA: TGCAGCGTGGGACAGGGATCGGGTCTGAACGAGCAGTACTTC. Translating it yields CSVGQGSGLNEQYF.

The chain uses TRBV6-2 or TRBV6-3 and TRBJ2-1, with D tentatively TRBD2 (5 bases). Germline CDR1 is MNHEY and CDR2 is SVGEGT. This CDR3 comprises 15 residues. Trimming shortened V by 1 base and J by 4 bases, and 11 bases separated the two germline ends. The CDR3 region is CASSYYAGPYNEQFF. CDR3 in DNA: TGTGCCAGCAGTTACTACGCGGGCCCTTACAATGAGCAGTTCTTC.

This chain uses TRBV20-1 with TRBJ2-3; 14 positions match TRBD2. This CDR3 is 15 amino acids long. Germline CDR1 and CDR2: DFQATT and SNEGSKA (reference sequence). V lost 6 bases and J lost 4; bases outside the gene matches: 6. The CDR3 nucleotides are TGCAGTGCCCGGCAGACTAGCGGGAGGGCAGATACGCAGTATTTT. Protein product: CSARQTSGRADTQYF.

This chain joins TRBV12-3 or TRBV12-4 and TRBJ2-1, with 8 bases matching TRBD2. J gave up 7 bases and V 5 bases, and 13 bases lay outside the gene matches. The CDR3 sequence is 16 residues long. CDR3 sequence (DNA): TGTGCCAGCAGTGTCGAGCGGGGGCCGGGGGGGAATGAGCAGTTCTTC. It yields the protein CASSVERGPGGNEQFF.

The V call is TRBV5-1, the J call TRBJ2-2; TRBD1 aligns across 11 bases. J was trimmed by 4 bases and V by 0 bases; bases with no gene match: 5. The CDR3 totals 17 residues. Germline-derived CDR1 and CDR2 are SGHRS and YFSETQ. The CDR3 nucleotides read TGCGCCAGCAGCTTGGAGTGGACAGGGGGCGGCACCGGGGAGCTGTTTTTT. Protein sequence: CASSLEWTGGGTGELFF.

V is TRBV6-1 and J is TRBJ2-1; 11 bases match TRBD2. Germline V gene lookup returns CDR1 MNHNS and CDR2 SASEGT. After removal of 6 bases from V and 14 bases from J, the junction contained 12 bases not matched to a gene. The CDR3 runs 14 residues. The chain's CDR3 is CASSPGLGLAVEFF. DNA for the CDR3: TGTGCCAGCAGCCCCGGATTGGGACTAGCGGTTGAGTTCTTC.

This clonotype was counted only a few times. V is TRBV3-1 and J is TRBJ2-7; tentatively, D is TRBD1 or TRBD2 (6 bases each). Germline V gene data show CDR1 as LGHDT and CDR2 as YNNKEL (reference sequence). The CDR3 is 15 residues long. Trimming shortened V by 4 bases and J by 4 bases, and 17 bases separated the two germline ends. CDR3 sequence reads: CASSPLGGFLYEQYF. In DNA, the CDR3 is TGTGCCAGCAGCCCCTTGGGGGGCTTCCTTTACGAGCAGTACTTC.

This clonotype was counted a few times. The rearrangement links TRBV14 to TRBJ2-2, with D perhaps TRBD2 (5 bases). This CDR3 spans 14 amino acids. V was shortened by 3 bases and J by 6 bases, with 11 bases between the two germline ends. CDR1 and CDR2 (germline): SGHDN, FVKESK. CDR3: CASSHGMRAGELFF. In DNA, the CDR3 is TGTGCCAGCAGCCATGGGATGAGGGCCGGGGAGCTGTTTTTT. Complete variable domain (other parts from reference TRBV14 and TRBJ2-2): EAGVTQFPSHSVIEKGQTVTLRCDPISGHDNLYWYRRVMGKEIKFLLHFVKESKQDESGMPNNRFLAERTGGTYSTLKVQPAELEDSGVYFCASSHGMRAGELFFGEGSRLTVL.